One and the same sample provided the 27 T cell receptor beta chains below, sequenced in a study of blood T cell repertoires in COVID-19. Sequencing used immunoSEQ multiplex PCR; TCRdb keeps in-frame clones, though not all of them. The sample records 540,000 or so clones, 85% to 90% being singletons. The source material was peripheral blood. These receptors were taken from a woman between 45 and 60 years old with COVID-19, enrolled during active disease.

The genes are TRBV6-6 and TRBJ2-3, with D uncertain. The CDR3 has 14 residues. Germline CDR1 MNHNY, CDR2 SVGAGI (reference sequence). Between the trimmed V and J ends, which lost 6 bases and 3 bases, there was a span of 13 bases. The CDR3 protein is CASRARQNTDTQYF. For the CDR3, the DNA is TGTGCCAGCAGAGCGAGGCAGAATACAGATACGCAGTATTTT.

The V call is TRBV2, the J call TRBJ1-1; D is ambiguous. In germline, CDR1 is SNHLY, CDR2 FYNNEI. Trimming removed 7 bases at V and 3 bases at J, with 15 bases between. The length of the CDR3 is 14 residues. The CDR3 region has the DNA TGTGCCAGCACACCAACCCCCCAGGACACTGAAGCTTTCTTT. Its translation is CASTPTPQDTEAFF.

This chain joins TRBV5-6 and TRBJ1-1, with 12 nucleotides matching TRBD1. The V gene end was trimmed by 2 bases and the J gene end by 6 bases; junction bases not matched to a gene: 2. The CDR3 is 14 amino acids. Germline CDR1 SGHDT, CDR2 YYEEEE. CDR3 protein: CASSFRDRGPEAFF. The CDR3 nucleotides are TGTGCCAGCAGCTTCCGGGACAGGGGGCCTGAAGCTTTCTTT.

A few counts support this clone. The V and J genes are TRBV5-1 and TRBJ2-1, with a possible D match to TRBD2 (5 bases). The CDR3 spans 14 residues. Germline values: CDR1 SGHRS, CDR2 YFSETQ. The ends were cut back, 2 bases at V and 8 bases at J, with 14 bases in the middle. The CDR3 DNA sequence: TGCGCCAGCAGCTTTTTAGGGAGTCACGATGAGCAGTTCTTC. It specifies CASSFLGSHDEQFF.

CDR3 DNA sequence: TGCGCCAGCAGTGAGTCGATAGTAGGGGATGAGCAGTTCTTC. This encodes CASSESIVGDEQFF. The V call is TRBV10-1, the J call TRBJ2-1; perhaps TRBD1 as D (5 bases). V shed 0 bases and J shed 8 bases, with 11 bases lying between them. The germline V gene has CDR1 WNHNN and CDR2 SYGVQD (reference sequence). This CDR3 spans 14 amino acids.

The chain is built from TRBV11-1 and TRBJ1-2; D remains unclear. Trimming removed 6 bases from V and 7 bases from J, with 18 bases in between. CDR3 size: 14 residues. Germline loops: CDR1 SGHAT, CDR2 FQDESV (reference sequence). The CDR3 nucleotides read TGTGCCAGCAGTCTAGAGGAAAACGTCGGTGGCTACACCTTC. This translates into CASSLEENVGGYTF.

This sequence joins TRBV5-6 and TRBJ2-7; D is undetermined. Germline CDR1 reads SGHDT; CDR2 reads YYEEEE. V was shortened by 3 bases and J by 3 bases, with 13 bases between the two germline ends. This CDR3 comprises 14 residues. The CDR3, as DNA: TGTGCCAGCAGCTCCAACCTCGAGAACTACGAGCAGTACTTC. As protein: CASSSNLENYEQYF.

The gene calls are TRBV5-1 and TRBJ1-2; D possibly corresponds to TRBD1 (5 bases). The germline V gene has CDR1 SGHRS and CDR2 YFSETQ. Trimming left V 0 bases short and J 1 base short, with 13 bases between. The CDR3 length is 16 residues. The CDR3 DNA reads TGCGCCAGCAGCTTGGAGACAGACGGTAATAACTATGGCTACACCTTC. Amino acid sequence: CASSLETDGNNYGYTF.

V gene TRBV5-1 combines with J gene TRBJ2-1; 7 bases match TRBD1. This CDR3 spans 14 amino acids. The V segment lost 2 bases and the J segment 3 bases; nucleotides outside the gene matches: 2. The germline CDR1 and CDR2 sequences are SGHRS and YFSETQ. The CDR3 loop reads CASSFRDSYNEQFF. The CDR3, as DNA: TGCGCCAGCAGCTTCCGGGACAGCTACAATGAGCAGTTCTTC. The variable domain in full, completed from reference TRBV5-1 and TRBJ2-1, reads KAGVTQTPRYLIKTRGQQVTLSCSPISGHRSVSWYQQTPGQGLQFLFEYFSETQRNKGNFPGRFSGRQFSNSRSEMNVSTLELGDSALYLCASSFRDSYNEQFFGPGTRLTVL.

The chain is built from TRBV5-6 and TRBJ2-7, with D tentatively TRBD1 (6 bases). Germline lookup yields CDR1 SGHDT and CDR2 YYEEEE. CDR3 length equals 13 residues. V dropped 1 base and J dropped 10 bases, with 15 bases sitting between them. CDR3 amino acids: CASSLSDRGRQYF. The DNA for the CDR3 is TGTGCCAGCAGCTTGAGTGATAGGGGGAGACAGTACTTC.

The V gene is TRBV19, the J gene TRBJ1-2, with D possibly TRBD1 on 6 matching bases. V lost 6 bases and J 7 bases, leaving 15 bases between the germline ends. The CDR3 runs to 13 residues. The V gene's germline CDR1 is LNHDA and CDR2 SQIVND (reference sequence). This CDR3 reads CASSFGQFGGYTF. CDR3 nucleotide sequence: TGTGCCAGTAGCTTCGGACAGTTTGGTGGCTACACCTTC.

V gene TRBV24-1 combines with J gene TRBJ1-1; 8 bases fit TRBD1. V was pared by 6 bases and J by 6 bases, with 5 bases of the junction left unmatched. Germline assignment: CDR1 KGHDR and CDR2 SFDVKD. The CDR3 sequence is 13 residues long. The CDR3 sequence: CATSQGAGAEAFF. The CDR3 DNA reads TGTGCCACCAGTCAGGGGGCGGGGGCTGAAGCTTTCTTT.

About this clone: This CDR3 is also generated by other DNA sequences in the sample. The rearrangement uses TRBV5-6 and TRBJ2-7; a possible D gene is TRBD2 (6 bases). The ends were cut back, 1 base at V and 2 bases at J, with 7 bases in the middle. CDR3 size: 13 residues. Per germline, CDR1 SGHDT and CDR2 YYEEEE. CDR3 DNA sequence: TGTGCCAGCAGCTTGACGGGAGCCTACGAGCAGTACTTC. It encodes CASSLTGAYEQYF.

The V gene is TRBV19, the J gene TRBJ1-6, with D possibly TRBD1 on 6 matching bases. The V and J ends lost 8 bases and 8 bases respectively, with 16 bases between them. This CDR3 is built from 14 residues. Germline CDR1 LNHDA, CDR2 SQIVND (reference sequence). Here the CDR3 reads CASWGRGTDSPLHF. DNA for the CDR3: TGTGCCAGTTGGGGCAGGGGTACGGATTCACCCCTCCACTTT. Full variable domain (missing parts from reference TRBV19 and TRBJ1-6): DGGITQSPKYLFRKEGQNVTLSCEQNLNHDAMYWYRQDPGQGLRLIYYSQIVNDFQKGDIAEGYSVSREKKESFPLTVTSAQKNPTAFYLCASWGRGTDSPLHFGNGTRLTVT.

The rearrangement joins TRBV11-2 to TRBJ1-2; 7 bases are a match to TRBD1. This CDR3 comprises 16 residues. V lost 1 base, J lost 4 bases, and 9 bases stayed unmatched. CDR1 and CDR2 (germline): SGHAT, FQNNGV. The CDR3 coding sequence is TGTGCCAGCAGCTTAGGTAACAGGGGCCTCACCTATGGCTACACCTTC. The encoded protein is CASSLGNRGLTYGYTF.

The CDR3 spells CASSLEAGDRHYEQYF. For the CDR3, the DNA is TGTGCCAGCAGTTTAGAGGCGGGGGACAGGCACTACGAGCAGTACTTC. V and J are TRBV28 and TRBJ2-7, with D possibly TRBD1 on 8 matching bases. CDR1 is MDHEN and CDR2 is SYDVKM in the germline V gene. With 2 bases removed from V and 3 bases from J, the gap between germline ends came to 17 bases. The CDR3 is 16 residues long.

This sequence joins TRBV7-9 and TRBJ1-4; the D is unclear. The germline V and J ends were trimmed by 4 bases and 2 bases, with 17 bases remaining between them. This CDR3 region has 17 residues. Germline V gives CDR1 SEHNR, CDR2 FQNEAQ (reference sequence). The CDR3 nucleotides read TGTGCCAGCAGCTCCGACGCCCTGCGGTTGACTAATGAAAAACTGTTTTTT. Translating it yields CASSSDALRLTNEKLFF.

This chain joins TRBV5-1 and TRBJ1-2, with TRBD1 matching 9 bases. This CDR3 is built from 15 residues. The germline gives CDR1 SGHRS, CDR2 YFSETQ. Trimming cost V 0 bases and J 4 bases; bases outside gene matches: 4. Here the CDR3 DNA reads TGCGCCAGCAGCTTGGAGACAGGGGGTATCTATGGCTACACCTTC. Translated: CASSLETGGIYGYTF.

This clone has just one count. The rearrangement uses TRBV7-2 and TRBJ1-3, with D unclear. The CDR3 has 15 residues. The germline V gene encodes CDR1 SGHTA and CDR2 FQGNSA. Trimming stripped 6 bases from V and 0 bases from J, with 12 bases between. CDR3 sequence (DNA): TGTGCCAGCAGTGCGACCGGACTCTCTGGAAACACCATATATTTT. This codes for CASSATGLSGNTIYF.

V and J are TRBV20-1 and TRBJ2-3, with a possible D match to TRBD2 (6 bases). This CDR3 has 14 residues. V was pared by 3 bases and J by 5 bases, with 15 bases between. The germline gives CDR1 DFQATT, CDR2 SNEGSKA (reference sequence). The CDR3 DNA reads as TGCAGTGCTAGTCGGAGGGGCCGGGGAGATACGCAGTATTTT. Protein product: CSASRRGRGDTQYF.

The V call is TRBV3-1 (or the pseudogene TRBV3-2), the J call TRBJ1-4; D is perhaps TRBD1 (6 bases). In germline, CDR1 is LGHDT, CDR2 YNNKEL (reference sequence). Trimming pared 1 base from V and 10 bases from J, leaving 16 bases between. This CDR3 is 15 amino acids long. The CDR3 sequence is CASSQVQGAGGKLFF. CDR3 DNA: TGTGCCAGCAGCCAAGTACAGGGTGCTGGAGGAAAACTGTTTTTT.

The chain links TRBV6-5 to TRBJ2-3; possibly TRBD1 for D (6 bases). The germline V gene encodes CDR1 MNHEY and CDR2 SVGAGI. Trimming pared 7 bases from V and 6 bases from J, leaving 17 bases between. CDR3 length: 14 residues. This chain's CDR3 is CASKEAGDSDTQYF. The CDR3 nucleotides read TGTGCCAGCAAGGAGGCAGGGGATTCCGATACGCAGTATTTT.

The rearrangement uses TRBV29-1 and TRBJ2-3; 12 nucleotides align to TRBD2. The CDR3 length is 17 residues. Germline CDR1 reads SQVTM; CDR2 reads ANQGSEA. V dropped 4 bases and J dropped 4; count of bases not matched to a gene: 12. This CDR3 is CSVGRLAGVRGADTQYF. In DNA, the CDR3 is TGCAGCGTTGGGCGACTAGCGGGGGTCCGAGGCGCAGATACGCAGTATTTT.

CDR3 DNA: TGTGCCAGCAGCTCAGCTAGCGGGGGGTTTGATGAGCAGTTCTTC. It yields the protein CASSSASGGFDEQFF. The chain carries TRBV5-4 and TRBJ2-1; TRBD2 agrees at 11 bases. The CDR3 extends over 15 amino acids. The germline V gene encodes CDR1 SGHNT and CDR2 YYREEE (reference sequence). The V gene end was trimmed by 3 bases and the J gene end by 8 bases; junction bases not matched to a gene: 7. Filled out from reference TRBV5-4 and TRBJ2-1, the complete variable domain reads ETGVTQSPTHLIKTRGQQVTLRCSSQSGHNTVSWYQQALGQGPQFIFQYYREEENGRGNFPPRFSGLQFPNYSSELNVNALELDDSALYLCASSSASGGFDEQFFGPGTRLTVL.

CDR3: CARSLLIQGTRAFF. DNA for the CDR3: TGTGCCAGAAGCTTGTTGATCCAGGGGACGAGAGCTTTCTTT. The chain joins TRBV5-3 to TRBJ1-1; TRBD1 is a possible D gene (6 bases). TRBV5-3 is marked as an open reading frame, function uncertain. The CDR3 consists of 14 residues. V lost 1 base to trimming and J lost 10 bases, with 17 bases between them.

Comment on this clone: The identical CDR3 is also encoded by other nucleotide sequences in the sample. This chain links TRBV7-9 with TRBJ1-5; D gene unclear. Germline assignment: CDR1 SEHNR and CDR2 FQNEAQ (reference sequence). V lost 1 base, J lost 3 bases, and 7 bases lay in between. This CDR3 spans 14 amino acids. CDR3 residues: CASSLDGFNQPQHF. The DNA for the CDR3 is TGTGCCAGCAGCTTAGACGGGTTCAATCAGCCCCAGCATTTT.

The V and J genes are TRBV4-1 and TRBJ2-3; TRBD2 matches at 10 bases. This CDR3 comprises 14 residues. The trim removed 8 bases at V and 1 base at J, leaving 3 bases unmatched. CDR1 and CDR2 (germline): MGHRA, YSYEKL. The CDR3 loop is CASGAGGGTDTQYF. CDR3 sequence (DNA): TGCGCCAGCGGAGCGGGGGGGGGCACAGATACGCAGTATTTT.